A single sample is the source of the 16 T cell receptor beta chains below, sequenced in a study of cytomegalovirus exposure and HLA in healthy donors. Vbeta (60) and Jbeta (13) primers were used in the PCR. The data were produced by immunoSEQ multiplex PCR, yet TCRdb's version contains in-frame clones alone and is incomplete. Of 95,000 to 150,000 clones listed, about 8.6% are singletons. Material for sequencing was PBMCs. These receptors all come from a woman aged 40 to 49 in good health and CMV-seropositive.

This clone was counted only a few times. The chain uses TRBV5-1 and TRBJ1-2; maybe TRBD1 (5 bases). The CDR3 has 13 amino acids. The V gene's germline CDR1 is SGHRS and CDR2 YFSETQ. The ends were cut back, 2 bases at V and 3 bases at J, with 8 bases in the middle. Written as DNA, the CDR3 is TGCGCCAGCAGCTTTAGCAGGGACTATGGCTACACCTTC. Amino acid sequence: CASSFSRDYGYTF. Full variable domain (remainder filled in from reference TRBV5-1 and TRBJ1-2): KAGVTQTPRYLIKTRGQQVTLSCSPISGHRSVSWYQQTPGQGLQFLFEYFSETQRNKGNFPGRFSGRQFSNSRSEMNVSTLELGDSALYLCASSFSRDYGYTFGSGTRLTVV.

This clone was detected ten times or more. CDR3 amino acids: CASGLLGGGRYNEQFF. CDR3 nucleotide sequence: TGTGCTAGTGGTTTACTAGGCGGGGGGCGGTACAATGAGCAGTTCTTC. This chain joins TRBV12-5 and TRBJ2-1; 8 bases agree with TRBD2. This CDR3 is 16 amino acids long. Germline values: CDR1 LGHNT, CDR2 FRNRAP. Germline trimming cut 3 bases from V and 4 bases from J; bases unmatched to any gene: 8.

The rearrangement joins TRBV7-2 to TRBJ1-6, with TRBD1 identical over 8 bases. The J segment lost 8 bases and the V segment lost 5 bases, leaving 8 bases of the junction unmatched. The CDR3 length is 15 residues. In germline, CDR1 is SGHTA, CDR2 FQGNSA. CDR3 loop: CASSQLGQGYSPLHF. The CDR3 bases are TGTGCCAGCAGCCAACTCGGACAGGGTTATTCACCCCTCCACTTT.

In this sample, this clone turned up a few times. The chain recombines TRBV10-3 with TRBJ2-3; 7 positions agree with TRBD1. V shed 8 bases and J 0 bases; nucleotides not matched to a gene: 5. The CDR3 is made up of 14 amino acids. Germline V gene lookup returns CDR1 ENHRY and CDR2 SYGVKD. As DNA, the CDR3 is TGTGCCATCCGGCAGGGGGAGAGCACAGATACGCAGTATTTT. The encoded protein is CAIRQGESTDTQYF.

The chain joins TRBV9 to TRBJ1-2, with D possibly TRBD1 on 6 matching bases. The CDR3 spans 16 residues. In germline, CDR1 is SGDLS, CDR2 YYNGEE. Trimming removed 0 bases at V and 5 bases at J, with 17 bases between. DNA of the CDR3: TGTGCCAGCAGCGTAGCAGGCTGGACAGAGCCTTATGGCTACACCTTC. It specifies CASSVAGWTEPYGYTF.

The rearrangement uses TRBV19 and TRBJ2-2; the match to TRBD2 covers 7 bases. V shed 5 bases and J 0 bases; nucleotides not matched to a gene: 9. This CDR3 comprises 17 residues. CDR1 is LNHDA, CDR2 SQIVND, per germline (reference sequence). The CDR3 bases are TGTGCCAGTAGTGTGTATTTAGCGGGTTCGAACACCGGGGAGCTGTTTTTT. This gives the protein CASSVYLAGSNTGELFF.

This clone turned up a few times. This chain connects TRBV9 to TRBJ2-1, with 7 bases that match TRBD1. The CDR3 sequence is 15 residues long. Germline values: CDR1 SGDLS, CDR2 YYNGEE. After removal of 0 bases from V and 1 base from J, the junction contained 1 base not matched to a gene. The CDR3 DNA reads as TGTGCCAGCAGCGTAGAACAGGGGTCCTACAATGAGCAGTTCTTC. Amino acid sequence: CASSVEQGSYNEQFF. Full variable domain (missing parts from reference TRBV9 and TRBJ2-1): DSGVTQTPKHLITATGQRVTLRCSPRSGDLSVYWYQQSLDQGLQFLIQYYNGEERAKGNILERFSAQQFPDLHSELNLSSLELGDSALYFCASSVEQGSYNEQFFGPGTRLTVL.

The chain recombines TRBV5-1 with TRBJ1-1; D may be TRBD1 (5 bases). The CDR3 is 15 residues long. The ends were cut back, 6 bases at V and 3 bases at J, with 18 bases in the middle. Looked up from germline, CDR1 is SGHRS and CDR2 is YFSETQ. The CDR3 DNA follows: TGCGCCAGCAATTCCTTAGGGGCGGGAGACACTGAAGCTTTCTTT. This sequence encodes CASNSLGAGDTEAFF.

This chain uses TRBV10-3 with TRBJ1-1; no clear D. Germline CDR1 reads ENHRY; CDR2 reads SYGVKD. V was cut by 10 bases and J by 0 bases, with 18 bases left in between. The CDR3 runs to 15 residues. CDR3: CATAHSGPMNTEAFF. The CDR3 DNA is TGTGCCACCGCCCACTCGGGTCCTATGAACACTGAAGCTTTCTTT.

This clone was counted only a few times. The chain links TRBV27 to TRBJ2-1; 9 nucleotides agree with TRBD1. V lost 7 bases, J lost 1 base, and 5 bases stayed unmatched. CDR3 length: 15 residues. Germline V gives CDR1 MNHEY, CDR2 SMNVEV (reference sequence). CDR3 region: CASTLDRGSYNEQFF. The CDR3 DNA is TGTGCCAGCACCCTGGACAGGGGTTCCTACAATGAGCAGTTCTTC.

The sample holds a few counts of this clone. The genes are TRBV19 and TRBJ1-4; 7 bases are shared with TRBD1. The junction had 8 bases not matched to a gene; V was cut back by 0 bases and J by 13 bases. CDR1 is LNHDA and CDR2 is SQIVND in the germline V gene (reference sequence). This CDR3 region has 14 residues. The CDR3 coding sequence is TGTGCCAGTAGTATAGATCGGGGACAGTCGAGACTGTTTTTT. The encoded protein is CASSIDRGQSRLFF.

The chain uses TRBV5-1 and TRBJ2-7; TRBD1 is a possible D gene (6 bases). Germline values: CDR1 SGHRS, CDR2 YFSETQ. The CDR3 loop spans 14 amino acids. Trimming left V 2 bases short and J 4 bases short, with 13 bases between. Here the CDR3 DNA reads TGCGCCAGCAGCTTAGGTGGGGGCTGGTACGAGCAGTACTTC. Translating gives CASSLGGGWYEQYF.

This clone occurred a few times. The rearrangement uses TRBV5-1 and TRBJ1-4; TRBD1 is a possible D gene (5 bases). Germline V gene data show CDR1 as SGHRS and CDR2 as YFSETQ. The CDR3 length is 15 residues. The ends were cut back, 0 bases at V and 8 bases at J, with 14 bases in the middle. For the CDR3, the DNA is TGCGCCAGCAGCTTGGCCCGGGGGACTAGCGAAAAACTGTTTTTT. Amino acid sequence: CASSLARGTSEKLFF.

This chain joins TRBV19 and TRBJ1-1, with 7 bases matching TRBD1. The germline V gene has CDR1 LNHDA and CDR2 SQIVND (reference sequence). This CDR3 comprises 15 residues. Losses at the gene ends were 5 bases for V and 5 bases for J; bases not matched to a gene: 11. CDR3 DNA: TGTGCCAGTAGTTCCCCAGGGGGGATCCGGACTGAAGCTTTCTTT. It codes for CASSSPGGIRTEAFF.

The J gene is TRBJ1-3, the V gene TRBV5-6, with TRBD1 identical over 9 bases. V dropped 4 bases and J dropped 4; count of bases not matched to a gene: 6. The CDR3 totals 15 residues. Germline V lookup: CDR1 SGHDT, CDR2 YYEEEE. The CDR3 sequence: CASSHRGTGGNTIYF. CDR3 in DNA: TGTGCCAGCAGCCACCGAGGGACAGGGGGAAACACCATATATTTT.

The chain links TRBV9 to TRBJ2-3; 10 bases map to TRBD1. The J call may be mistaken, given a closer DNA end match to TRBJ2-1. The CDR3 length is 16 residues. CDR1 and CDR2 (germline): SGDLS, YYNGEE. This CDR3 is CASSVVSGQGYNEQFF. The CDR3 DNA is TGTGCCAGCAGCGTAGTTTCGGGACAGGGGTACAATGAGCAGTTCTTC.